A selection of T cell receptor beta chains follows, all from one sample in a study of blood T cell repertoires in COVID-19. Libraries were prepared by immunoSEQ multiplex PCR; TCRdb keeps only in-frame clonotypes and omits some of them. Among approximately 210,000 clones, 80% to 85% were seen once, and the ten largest hold about 9.8%. Specimen: PBMCs or T cells enriched from blood (not recorded which). These receptor sequences come from a woman between 50 and 59 years old with acute COVID-19. The CDR3 runs from the conserved cysteine through the conserved F or W. A D gene is named only where the DNA matches it firmly. Clone size is given for some rows only: seen once, a few or many times, or a class if the clone is expanded.

V: TRBV7-2
size: .
D: .
J: TRBJ2-3
CDR3: CASSLGAVRDTQYF
DNA: TGTGCCAGCAGCTTAGGAGCGGTGCGAGATACGCAGTATTTT

V: TRBV11-2
size: once
D: .
J: TRBJ2-1
CDR3: CASSLRPGVPFF
DNA: TGTGCCAGCAGCTTAAGGCCAGGGGTTCCGTTCTTC

V: TRBV7-9
size: .
D: .
J: TRBJ2-1
CDR3: CASTSGGGVYNEQFF
DNA: TGTGCCAGCACATCTGGCGGAGGCGTTTACAATGAGCAGTTCTTC

V: TRBV2
size: .
D: .
J: TRBJ1-2
CDR3: CASRETGYGYTF
DNA: TGTGCCAGCAGGGAGACAGGCTATGGCTACACCTTC

V: TRBV3-1/TRBV3-2
size: once
D: TRBD1
J: TRBJ1-1
CDR3: CASSQGQGGRTEAFF
DNA: TGTGCCAGCAGCCAGGGACAGGGGGGAAGGACTGAAGCTTTCTTT

V: TRBV28
size: .
D: TRBD1
J: TRBJ2-7
CDR3: CASSLPTGDRGHEQYF
DNA: TGTGCCAGCAGTCTCCCGACGGGGGACAGGGGCCACGAGCAGTACTTC

V: TRBV7-2
size: .
D: TRBD2
J: TRBJ2-7
CDR3: CASSKRSGRPHEQYF
DNA: TGTGCCAGCAGCAAACGGAGCGGGAGACCCCACGAGCAGTACTTC

V: TRBV7-2
size: .
D: .
J: TRBJ1-5
CDR3: CASSLGAGSNQPQHF
DNA: TGTGCCAGCAGCTTAGGAGCAGGTTCGAATCAGCCCCAGCATTTT

V: TRBV19
size: .
D: TRBD1
J: TRBJ1-1
CDR3: CASRGKWDRGQVGANTEAFF
DNA: TGTGCCAGCCGCGGTAAGTGGGACCGCGGACAGGTTGGCGCGAACACTGAAGCTTTCTTT

V: TRBV27
size: .
D: TRBD1
J: TRBJ1-1
CDR3: CASSFYRDSEAFF
DNA: TGTGCCAGCAGTTTCTACCGGGACAGTGAAGCTTTCTTT

V: TRBV19
size: .
D: .
J: TRBJ2-7
CDR3: CASSPGDRAGEQYF
DNA: TGTGCCAGTAGTCCCGGCGACAGGGCGGGGGAGCAGTACTTC

V: TRBV5-1
size: .
D: .
J: TRBJ2-1
CDR3: CASSSRIYNEQFF
DNA: TGCGCCAGCAGCTCTAGGATATACAATGAGCAGTTCTTC

V: TRBV19
size: few
D: .
J: TRBJ2-5
CDR3: CASTRVGNAYQETQYF
DNA: TGTGCCAGTACACGCGTCGGGAATGCCTACCAAGAGACCCAGTACTTC

V: TRBV7-6
size: .
D: .
J: TRBJ1-2
CDR3: CASSFQGTDGYTF
DNA: TGTGCCAGCAGTTTCCAGGGGACCGATGGCTACACCTTC

V: TRBV4-3
size: .
D: .
J: TRBJ1-2
CDR3: CASSQVAGGSNYGYTF
DNA: TGCGCCAGCAGCCAAGTCGCCGGCGGATCTAACTATGGCTACACCTTC

V: TRBV7-2
size: .
D: .
J: TRBJ2-2
CDR3: CASSQGPGELFF
DNA: TGTGCCAGCAGCCAGGGGCCCGGGGAGCTGTTTTTT

V: TRBV9
size: .
D: .
J: TRBJ2-3
CDR3: CASSVAAGSADTQYF
DNA: TGTGCCAGCAGCGTAGCTGCCGGGAGCGCAGATACGCAGTATTTT